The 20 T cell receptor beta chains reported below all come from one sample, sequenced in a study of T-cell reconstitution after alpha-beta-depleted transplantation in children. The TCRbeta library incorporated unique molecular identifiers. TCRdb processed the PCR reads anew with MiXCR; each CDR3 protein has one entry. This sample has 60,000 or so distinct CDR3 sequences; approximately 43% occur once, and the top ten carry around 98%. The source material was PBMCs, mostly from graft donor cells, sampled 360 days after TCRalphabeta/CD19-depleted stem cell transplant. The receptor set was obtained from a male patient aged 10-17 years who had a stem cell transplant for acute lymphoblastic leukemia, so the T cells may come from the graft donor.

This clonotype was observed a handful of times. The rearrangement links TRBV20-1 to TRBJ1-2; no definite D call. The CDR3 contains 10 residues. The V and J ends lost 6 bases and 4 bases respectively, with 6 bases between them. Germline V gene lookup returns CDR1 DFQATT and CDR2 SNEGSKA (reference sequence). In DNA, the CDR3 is TGCAGTGCCCCTAGCTATGGCTACACCTTC. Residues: CSAPSYGYTF.

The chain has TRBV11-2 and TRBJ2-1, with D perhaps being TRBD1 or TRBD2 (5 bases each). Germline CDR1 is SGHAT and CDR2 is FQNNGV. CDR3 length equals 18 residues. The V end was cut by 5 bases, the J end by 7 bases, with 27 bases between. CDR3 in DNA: TGTGCCAGCAGCGTAGTATCTTGGGGGAGCGCGATGGCTAATGAGCAGTTCTTC. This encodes CASSVVSWGSAMANEQFF. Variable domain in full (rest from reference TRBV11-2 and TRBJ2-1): EAGVAQSPRYKIIEKRQSVAFWCNPISGHATLYWYQQILGQGPKLLIQFQNNGVVDDSQLPKDRFSAERLKGVDSTLKIQPAKLEDSAVYLCASSVVSWGSAMANEQFFGPGTRLTVL.

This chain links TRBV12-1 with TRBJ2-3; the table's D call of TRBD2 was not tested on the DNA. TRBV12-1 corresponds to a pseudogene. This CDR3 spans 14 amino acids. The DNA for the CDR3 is TGTGCCAGCATGCAAGCGGGAGAGCTAGATACGCAGTATTTT. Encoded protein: CASMQAGELDTQYF.

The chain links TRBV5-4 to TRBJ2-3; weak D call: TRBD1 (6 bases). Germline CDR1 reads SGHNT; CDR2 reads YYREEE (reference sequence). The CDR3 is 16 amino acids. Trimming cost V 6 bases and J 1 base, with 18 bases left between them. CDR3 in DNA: TGTGCCAGCACCCTCGCGATACCAGGGGGCACAGATACGCAGTATTTT. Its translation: CASTLAIPGGTDTQYF.

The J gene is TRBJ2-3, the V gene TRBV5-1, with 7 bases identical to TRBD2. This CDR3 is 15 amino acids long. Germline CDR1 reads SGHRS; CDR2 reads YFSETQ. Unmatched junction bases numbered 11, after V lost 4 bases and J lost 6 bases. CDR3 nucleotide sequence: TGCGCCAGCAGCACGACTAGCCCATCTGGGGATACGCAGTATTTT. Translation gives CASSTTSPSGDTQYF.

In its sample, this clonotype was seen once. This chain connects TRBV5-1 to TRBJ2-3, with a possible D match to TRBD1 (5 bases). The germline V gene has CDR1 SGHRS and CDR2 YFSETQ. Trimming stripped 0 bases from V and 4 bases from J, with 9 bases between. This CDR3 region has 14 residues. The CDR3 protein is CASSLVQGADTQYF. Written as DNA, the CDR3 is TGCGCCAGCAGCTTGGTTCAAGGGGCAGATACGCAGTATTTT.

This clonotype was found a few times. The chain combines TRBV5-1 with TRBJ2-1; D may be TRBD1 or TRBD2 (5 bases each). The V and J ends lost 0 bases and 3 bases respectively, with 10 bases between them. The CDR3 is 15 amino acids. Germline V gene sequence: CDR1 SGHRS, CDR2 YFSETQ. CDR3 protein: CASSLVGDGYNEQFF. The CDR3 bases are TGCGCCAGCAGCTTGGTAGGGGACGGCTACAATGAGCAGTTCTTC.

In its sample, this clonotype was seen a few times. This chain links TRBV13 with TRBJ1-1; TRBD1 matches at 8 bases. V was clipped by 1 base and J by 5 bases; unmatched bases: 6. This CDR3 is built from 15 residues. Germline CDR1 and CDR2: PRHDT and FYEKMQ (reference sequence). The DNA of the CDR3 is TGTGCCAGCAGCTTAGAGACAGGGGAGGAGACTGAAGCTTTCTTT. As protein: CASSLETGEETEAFF.

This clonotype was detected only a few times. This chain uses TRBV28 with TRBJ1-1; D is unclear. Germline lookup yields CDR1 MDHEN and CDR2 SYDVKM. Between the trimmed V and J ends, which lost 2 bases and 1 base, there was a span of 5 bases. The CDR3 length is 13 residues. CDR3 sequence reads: CASSLEGNTEAFF. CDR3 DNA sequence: TGTGCCAGCAGTTTAGAGGGGAACACTGAAGCTTTCTTT.

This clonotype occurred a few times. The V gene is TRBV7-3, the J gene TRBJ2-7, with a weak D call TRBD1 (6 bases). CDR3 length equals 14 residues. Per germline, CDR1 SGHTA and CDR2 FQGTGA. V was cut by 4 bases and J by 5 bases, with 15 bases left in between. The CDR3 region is CASSSSGGVNEQYF. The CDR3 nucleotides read TGTGCCAGCAGCTCTTCTGGGGGCGTAAACGAGCAGTACTTC.

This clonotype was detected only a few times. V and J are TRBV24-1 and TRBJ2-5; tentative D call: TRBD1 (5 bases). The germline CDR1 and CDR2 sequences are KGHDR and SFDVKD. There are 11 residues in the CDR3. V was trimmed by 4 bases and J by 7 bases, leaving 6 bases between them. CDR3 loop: CATSDQGTQYF. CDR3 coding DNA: TGTGCCACCAGTGACCAGGGGACCCAGTACTTC.

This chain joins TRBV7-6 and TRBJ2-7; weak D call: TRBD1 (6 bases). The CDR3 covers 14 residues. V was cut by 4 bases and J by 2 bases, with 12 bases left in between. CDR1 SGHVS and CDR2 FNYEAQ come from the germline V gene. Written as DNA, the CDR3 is TGTGCCAGCAGCTCACGGACAGCTGCCTACGAGCAGTACTTC. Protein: CASSSRTAAYEQYF.

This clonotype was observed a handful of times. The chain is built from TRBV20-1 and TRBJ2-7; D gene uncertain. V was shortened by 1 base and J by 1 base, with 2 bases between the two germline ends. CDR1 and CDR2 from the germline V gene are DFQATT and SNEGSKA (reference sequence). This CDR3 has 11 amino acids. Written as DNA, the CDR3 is TGCAGTGCTAGAGGATCCTACGAGCAGTACTTC. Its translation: CSARGSYEQYF.

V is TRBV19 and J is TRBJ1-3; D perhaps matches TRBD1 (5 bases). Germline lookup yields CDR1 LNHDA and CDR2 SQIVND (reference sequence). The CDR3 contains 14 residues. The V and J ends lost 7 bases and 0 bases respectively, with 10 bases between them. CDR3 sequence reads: CASKAGSSGNTIYF. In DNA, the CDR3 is TGTGCCAGTAAGGCAGGGAGCTCTGGAAACACCATATATTTT.

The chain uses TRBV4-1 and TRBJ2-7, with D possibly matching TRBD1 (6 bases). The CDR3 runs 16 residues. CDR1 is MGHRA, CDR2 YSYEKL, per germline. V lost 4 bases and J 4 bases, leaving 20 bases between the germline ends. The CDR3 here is CASSLNAQGKGYEQYF. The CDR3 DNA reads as TGCGCCAGCAGCCTTAACGCTCAGGGGAAGGGATACGAGCAGTACTTC.

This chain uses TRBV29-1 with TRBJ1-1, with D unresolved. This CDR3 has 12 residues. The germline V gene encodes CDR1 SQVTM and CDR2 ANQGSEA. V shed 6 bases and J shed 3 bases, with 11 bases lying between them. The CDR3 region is CSVSPPYTEAFF. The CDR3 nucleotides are TGCAGCGTCTCCCCTCCCTACACTGAAGCTTTCTTT.

The CDR3 bases are TGTGCCAGCAGCTTAGAACGGCAGGGTAGGAGCTACACCTTC. Translating gives CASSLERQGRSYTF. J is TRBJ1-2 and V is TRBV7-2; the D gene is possibly TRBD1 (5 bases). The CDR3 totals 14 residues. The V end was cut by 1 base, the J end by 9 bases, with 15 bases between. Germline V gene sequence: CDR1 SGHTA, CDR2 FQGNSA.

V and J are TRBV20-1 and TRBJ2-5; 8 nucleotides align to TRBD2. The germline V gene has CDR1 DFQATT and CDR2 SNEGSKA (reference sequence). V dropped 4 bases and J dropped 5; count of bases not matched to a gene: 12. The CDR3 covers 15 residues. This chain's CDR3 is CSAIHSGIKMETQYF. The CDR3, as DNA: TGCAGTGCTATTCATAGCGGGATAAAGATGGAGACCCAGTACTTC.

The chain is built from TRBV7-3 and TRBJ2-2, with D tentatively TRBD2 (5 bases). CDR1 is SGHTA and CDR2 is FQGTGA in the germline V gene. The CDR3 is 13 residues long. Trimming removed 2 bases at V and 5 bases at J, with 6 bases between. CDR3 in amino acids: CASSLSGTGELFF. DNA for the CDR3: TGTGCCAGCAGCTTATCGGGAACCGGGGAGCTGTTTTTT.

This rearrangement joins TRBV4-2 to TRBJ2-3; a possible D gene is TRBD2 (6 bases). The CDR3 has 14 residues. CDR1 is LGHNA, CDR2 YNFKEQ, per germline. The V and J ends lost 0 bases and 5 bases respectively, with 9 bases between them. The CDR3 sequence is CASSQDRGIDTQYF. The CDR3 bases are TGTGCCAGCAGCCAAGATCGGGGGATAGATACGCAGTATTTT.